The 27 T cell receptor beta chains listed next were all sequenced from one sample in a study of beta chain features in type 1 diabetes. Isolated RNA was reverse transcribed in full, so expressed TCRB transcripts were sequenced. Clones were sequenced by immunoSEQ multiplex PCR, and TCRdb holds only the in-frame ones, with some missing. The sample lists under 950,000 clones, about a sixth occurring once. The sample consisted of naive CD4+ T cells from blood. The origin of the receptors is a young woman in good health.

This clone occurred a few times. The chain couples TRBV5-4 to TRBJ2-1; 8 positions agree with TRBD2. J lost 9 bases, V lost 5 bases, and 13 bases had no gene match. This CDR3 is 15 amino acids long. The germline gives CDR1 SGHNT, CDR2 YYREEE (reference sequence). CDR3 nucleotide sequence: TGTGCCAGCAGTTCGGGACTAGATTGGGTCGGTGAGCAGTTCTTC. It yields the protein CASSSGLDWVGEQFF.

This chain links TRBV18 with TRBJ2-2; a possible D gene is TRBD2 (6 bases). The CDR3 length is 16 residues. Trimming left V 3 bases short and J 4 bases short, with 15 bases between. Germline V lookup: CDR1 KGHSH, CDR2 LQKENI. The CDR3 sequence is CASSPQGTPTTGELFF. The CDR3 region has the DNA TGTGCCAGCTCACCTCAAGGGACTCCTACCACCGGGGAGCTGTTTTTT.

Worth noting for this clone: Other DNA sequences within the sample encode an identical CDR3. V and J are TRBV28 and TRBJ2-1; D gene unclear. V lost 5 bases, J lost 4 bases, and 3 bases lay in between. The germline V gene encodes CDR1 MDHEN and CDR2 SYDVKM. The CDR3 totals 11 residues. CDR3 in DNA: TGTGCCAGCAGTCCATACAATGAGCAGTTCTTC. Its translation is CASSPYNEQFF.

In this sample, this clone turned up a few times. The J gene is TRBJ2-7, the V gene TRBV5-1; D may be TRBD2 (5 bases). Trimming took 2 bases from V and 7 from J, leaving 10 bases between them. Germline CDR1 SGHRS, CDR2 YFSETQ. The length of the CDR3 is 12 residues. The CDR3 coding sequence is TGCGCCAGCAGCTTAGTACCGGGGGAGCAGTACTTC. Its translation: CASSLVPGEQYF.

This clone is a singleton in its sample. The CDR3 here is CASSLYRAPGQYF. The DNA of the CDR3 is TGTGCCAGCAGTTTATATAGGGCCCCCGGGCAGTACTTC. The rearrangement joins TRBV28 to TRBJ2-7; D is unresolved. V was shortened by 1 base and J by 9 bases, with 13 bases between the two germline ends. The CDR3 extends over 13 amino acids. In germline, CDR1 is MDHEN, CDR2 SYDVKM.

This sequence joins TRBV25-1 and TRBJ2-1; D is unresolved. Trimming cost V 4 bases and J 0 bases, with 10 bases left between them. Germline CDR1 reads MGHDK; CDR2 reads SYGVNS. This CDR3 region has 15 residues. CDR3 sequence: CASSAVRTSYNEQFF. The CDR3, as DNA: TGTGCCAGCAGTGCAGTTCGAACCTCCTACAATGAGCAGTTCTTC.

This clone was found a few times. The CDR3 loop is CASFLDREESEAFF. The CDR3 nucleotides are TGCGCCAGCTTTTTGGACAGGGAGGAGTCTGAAGCTTTCTTT. The chain recombines TRBV23-1 with TRBJ1-1; 8 nucleotides agree with TRBD1. TRBV23-1 falls under the ORF class, with uncertain function. V was pared by 8 bases and J by 6 bases, with 11 bases of the junction left unmatched. The CDR3 loop spans 14 amino acids.

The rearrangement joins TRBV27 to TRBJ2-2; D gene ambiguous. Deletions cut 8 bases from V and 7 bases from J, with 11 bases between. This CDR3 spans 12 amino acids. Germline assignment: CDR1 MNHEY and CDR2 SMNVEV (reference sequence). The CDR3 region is CASGELRGELFF. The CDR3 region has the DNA TGTGCCAGCGGGGAACTACGCGGGGAGCTGTTTTTT.

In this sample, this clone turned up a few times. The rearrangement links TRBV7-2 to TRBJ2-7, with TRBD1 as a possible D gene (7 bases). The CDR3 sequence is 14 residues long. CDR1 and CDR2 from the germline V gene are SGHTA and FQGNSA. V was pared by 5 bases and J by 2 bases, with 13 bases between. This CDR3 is CASSGGTATYEQYF. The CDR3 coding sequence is TGTGCCAGCAGCGGCGGGACAGCGACCTACGAGCAGTACTTC.

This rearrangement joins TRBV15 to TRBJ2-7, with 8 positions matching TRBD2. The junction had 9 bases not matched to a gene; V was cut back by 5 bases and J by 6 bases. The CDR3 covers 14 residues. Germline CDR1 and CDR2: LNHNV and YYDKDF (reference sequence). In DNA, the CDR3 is TGTGCCACCAGCTTGAGCGGGAGCGCTGGCGAGCAGTACTTC. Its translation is CATSLSGSAGEQYF. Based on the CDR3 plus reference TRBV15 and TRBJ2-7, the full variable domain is DAMVIQNPRYQVTQFGKPVTLSCSQTLNHNVMYWYQQKSSQAPKLLFHYYDKDFNNEADTPDNFQSRRPNTSFCFLDIRSPGLGDTAMYLCATSLSGSAGEQYFGPGTRLTVT.

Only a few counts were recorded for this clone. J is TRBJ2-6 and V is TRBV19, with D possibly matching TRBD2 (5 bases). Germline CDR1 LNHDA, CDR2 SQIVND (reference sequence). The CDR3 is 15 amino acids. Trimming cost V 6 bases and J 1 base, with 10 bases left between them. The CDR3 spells CASRYWESGANVLTF. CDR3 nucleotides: TGTGCCAGTAGGTACTGGGAGTCTGGGGCCAACGTCCTGACTTTC.

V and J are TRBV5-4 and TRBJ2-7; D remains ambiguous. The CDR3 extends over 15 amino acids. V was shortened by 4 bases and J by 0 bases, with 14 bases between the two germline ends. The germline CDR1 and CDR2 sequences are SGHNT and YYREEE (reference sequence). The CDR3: CASSPYGAFSYEQYF. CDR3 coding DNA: TGTGCCAGCAGCCCCTACGGAGCGTTCTCCTACGAGCAGTACTTC.

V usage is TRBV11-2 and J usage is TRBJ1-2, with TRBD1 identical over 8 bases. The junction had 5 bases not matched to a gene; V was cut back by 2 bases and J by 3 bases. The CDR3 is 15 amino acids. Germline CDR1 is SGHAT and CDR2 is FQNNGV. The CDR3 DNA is TGTGCCAGCAGCTTACAGGACAGGGCTCACTATGGCTACACCTTC. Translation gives CASSLQDRAHYGYTF. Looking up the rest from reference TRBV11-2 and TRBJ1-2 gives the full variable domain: EAGVAQSPRYKIIEKRQSVAFWCNPISGHATLYWYQQILGQGPKLLIQFQNNGVVDDSQLPKDRFSAERLKGVDSTLKIQPAKLEDSAVYLCASSLQDRAHYGYTFGSGTRLTVV.

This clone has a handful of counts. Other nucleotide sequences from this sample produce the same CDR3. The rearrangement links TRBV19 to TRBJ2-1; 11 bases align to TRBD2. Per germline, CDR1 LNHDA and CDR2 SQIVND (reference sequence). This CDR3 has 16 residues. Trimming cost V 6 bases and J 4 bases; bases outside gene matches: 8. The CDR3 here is CASSYAGTSGYNEQFF. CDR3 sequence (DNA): TGTGCCAGTAGCTACGCCGGGACTAGCGGTTACAATGAGCAGTTCTTC.

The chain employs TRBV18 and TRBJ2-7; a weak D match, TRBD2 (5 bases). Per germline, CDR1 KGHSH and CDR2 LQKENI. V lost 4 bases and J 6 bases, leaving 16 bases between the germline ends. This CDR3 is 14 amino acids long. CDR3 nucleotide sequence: TGTGCCAGCTCACAAAGCGGAACCCCGCCCGAGCAGTACTTC. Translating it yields CASSQSGTPPEQYF.

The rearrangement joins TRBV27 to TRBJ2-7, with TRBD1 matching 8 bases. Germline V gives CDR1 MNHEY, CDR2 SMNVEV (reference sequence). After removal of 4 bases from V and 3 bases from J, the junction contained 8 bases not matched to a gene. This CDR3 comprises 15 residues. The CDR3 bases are TGTGCCAGCAGTTCGCCCCGGACAGGGCGCTACGAGCAGTACTTC. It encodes CASSSPRTGRYEQYF.

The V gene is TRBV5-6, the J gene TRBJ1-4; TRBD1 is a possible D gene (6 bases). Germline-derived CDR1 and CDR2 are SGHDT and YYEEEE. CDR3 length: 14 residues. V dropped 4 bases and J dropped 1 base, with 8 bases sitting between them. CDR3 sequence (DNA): TGTGCCAGCAGCGTACAGGGAACTAATGAAAAACTGTTTTTT. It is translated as CASSVQGTNEKLFF.

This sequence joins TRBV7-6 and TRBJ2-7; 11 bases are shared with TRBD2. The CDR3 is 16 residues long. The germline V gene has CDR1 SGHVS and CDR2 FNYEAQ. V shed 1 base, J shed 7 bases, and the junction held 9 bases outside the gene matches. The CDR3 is CASSLGVAGGPREQYF. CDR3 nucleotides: TGTGCCAGCAGCTTAGGCGTAGCGGGAGGGCCGAGGGAGCAGTACTTC.

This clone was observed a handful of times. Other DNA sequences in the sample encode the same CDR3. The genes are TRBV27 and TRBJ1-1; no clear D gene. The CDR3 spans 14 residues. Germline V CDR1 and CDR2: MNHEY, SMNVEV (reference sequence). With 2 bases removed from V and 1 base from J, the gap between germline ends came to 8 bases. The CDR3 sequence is CASSLRAGNTEAFF. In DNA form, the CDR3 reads TGTGCCAGCAGTTTAAGGGCAGGGAACACTGAAGCTTTCTTT.

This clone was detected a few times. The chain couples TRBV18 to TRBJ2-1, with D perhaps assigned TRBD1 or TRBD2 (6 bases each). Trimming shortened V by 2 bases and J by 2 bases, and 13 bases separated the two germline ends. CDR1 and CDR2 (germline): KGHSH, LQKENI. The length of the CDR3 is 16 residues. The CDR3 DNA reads TGTGCCAGCTCACCAAGGTCGGGGGCGACCTACAATGAGCAGTTCTTC. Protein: CASSPRSGATYNEQFF.

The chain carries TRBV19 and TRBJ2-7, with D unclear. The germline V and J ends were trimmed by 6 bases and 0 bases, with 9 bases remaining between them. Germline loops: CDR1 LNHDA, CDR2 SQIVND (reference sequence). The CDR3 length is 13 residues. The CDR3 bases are TGTGCCAGTAGATCTCACGACTCCTACGAGCAGTACTTC. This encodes CASRSHDSYEQYF. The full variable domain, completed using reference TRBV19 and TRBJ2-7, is DGGITQSPKYLFRKEGQNVTLSCEQNLNHDAMYWYRQDPGQGLRLIYYSQIVNDFQKGDIAEGYSVSREKKESFPLTVTSAQKNPTAFYLCASRSHDSYEQYFGPGTRLTVT.

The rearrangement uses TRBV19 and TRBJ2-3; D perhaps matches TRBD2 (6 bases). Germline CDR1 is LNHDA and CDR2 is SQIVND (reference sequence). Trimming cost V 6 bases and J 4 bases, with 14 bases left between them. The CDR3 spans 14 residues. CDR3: CASRKSGVPDTQYF. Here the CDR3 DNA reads TGTGCCAGTAGGAAGTCGGGAGTACCAGATACGCAGTATTTT.

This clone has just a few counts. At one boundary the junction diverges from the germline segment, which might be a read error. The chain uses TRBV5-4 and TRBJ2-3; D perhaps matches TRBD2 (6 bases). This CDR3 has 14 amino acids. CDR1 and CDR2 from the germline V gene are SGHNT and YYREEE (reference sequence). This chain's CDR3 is CASSRGDSRDTQYF. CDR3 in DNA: TGCGCCAGCAGCCGTGGGGACTCGCGAGATACGCAGTATTTT.

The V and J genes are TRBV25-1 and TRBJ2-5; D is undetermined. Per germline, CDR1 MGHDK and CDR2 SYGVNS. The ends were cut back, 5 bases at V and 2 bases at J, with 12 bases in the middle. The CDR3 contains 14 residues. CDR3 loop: CASSPVYSQETQYF. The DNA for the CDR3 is TGTGCCAGCAGTCCGGTGTACAGTCAAGAGACCCAGTACTTC.

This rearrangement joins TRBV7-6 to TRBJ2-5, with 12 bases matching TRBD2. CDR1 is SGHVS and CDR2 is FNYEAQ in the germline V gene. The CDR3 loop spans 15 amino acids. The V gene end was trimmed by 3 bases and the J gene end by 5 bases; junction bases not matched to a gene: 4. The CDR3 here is CASSLTSGSAETQYF. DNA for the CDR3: TGTGCCAGCAGCTTGACTAGCGGGAGTGCCGAGACCCAGTACTTC.

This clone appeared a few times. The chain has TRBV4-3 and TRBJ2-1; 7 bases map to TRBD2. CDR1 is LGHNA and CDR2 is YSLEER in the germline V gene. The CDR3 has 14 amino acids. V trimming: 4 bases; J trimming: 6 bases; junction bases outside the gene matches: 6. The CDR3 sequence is CASSRSSGRNEQFF. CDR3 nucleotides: TGCGCCAGCAGCCGCAGTAGCGGGCGCAATGAGCAGTTCTTC.

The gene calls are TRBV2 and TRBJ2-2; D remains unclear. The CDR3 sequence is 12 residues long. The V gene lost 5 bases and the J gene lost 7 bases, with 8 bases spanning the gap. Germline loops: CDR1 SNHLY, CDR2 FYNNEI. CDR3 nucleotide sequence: TGTGCCAGCAGTTCATACGGCGGGGAGCTGTTTTTT. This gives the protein CASSSYGGELFF.